This T cell receptor beta chain was retrieved from a study of Graves' ophthalmopathy and Graves' hyperthyroidism. This clonotype has at least ten counts. What it recognizes is unknown. Transcripts of RNA were the source for amplifying TCR beta CDR3 regions. Following a first-round RT-PCR that used HTBI primers, a second-round multiplex PCR was carried out. From the multiplex PCR reads, TCRdb called clonotypes with MiXCR, one entry per CDR3 protein. The sample shows fewer than 400,000 distinct CDR3 sequences, approximately 16% of them seen only once. Whole-study findings and limits: The majority of expanded thyroid clonotypes above 0.001 frequency also occurred in blood.

CDR3 length: 16 amino acids. The V gene's germline CDR1 is MGHRA and CDR2 YSYEKL. V gave up 2 bases and J gave up 3 bases, with 17 bases separating them. The starting material, around 9.3 ml of fresh peripheral blood, provided the PBMCs. The V call is TRBV4-1, the J call TRBJ2-7; the D is unclear. The sequence came from a woman aged 18-35 years with Graves' ophthalmopathy. Specimen: peripheral blood. CDR3 DNA: TGCGCCAGCAGCCAACAATACCCTAGGGTACTCTACGAGCAGTACTTC. This codes for CASSQQYPRVLYEQYF.